This T cell receptor beta chain was found in a study of response to subunit inactivated influenza vaccine. Study results and limitations: Only a handful of new T cells, the authors suggested, are recruited with each seasonal influenza vaccination.

Germline CDR1 and CDR2: SEHNR and FQNEAQ (reference sequence). V lost 1 base and J lost 11; bases outside the gene matches: 4. This CDR3 contains 12 residues. TCRdb ran MiXCR on the RT-PCR reads and lists one entry per CDR3 protein. The sample has about half a million distinct CDR3 sequences; 11% are singletons. About this clonotype: What it binds is unknown.

V gene TRBV7-9 combines with J gene TRBJ2-7; the match to TRBD1 covers 8 bases. The specimen was PBMCs from blood, collected 35 to 45 days after vaccination. The TCR originated in a man in his fifties who received an inactivated influenza vaccine. CDR3 nucleotide sequence: TGTGCCAGCAGCTTAGGTTCGACAGGGGAGTACTTC. Translating gives CASSLGSTGEYF. Based on the CDR3 plus reference TRBV7-9 and TRBJ2-7, the full variable domain is DTGVSQNPRHKITKRGQNVTFRCDPISEHNRLYWYRQTLGQGPEFLTYFQNEAQLEKSRLLSDRFSAERPKGSFSTLEIQRTEQGDSAMYLCASSLGSTGEYFGPGTRLTVT.